These T cell receptor beta chains were read from a single sample in a study of CD8 T cells in Susac syndrome. TCRdb reprocessed the immunoSEQ multiplex PCR reads with MiXCR, giving one entry per CDR3 protein. The sample yields hundreds of thousands of distinct CDR3 sequences, 94% seen once. Input material: CD4+ T cells from PBMCs. These receptor sequences come from a human donor with Susac syndrome. Each CDR3 is given without its conserved first and last residue.

TRBV12-3/TRBV12-4,ASSPRGGNTEAF
TRBV12-3/TRBV12-4,ASSLVTGGTGELF
TRBV20-1,SARDGGGRYEQY
TRBV12-3/TRBV12-4,ASSLALAGGPREQY
TRBV4-1,ASSQEGGGTGDTQY
TRBV25-1,ASSEPNSPLH
TRBV28,ASSVINDGADTGELF
TRBV11-2,ASSFRQMTNTEAF
TRBV20-1,SASAWSQRHYYNSPLH
TRBV4-1,ASSLGLGNEQF
TRBV24-1,ATSDPRGQGTADTQY
TRBV6-5,ASSYEGDLNTEAF
TRBV18,ASSPANQGNTEAF
TRBV9,ASSVGEYSYNEQF
TRBV5-4,ASSRGGPRRTEAF
TRBV29-1,SVVEDSNQPQH
TRBV29-1,SVEVPQGLVTEAF
TRBV18,ASSPKENTEAF
TRBV12-3/TRBV12-4,ASSLGTPEGYGYT
TRBV4-3,ASSRDRGRGEKLF
TRBV6-2/TRBV6-3,ASSYSEETQY
TRBV12-3/TRBV12-4,ASSFGSGGNYGYT
TRBV18,ASSPGQGTEAF
TRBV19,ASGTIQETQY
TRBV6-5,ASSIQGNQPQH
TRBV7-2,ASTLYVVYSPLH
TRBV6-2/TRBV6-3,ASSQGGTQY
TRBV19,ASGDSLGIQY
TRBV27,ASSINRDRDPEAF